The next 3 T cell receptor beta chains were all read from a single sample in a study of T cells in Graves' hyperthyroidism and ophthalmopathy. TCR beta CDR3 sequences were amplified from RNA transcripts. A first-round RT-PCR of the TCR CDR3 used the HTBI primer set. MiXCR was run by TCRdb on the multiplex PCR reads, yielding one entry per CDR3 protein. Of 530,000 or so distinct CDR3 sequences in the sample, roughly 46% were seen once. Material: peripheral blood or thyroid tissue (not recorded which). The receptors shown here come from a woman younger than 30 with Graves' hyperthyroidism.

Only one count was recorded for this clonotype. This chain links TRBV5-6 with TRBJ1-6, with TRBD1 as a possible D gene (6 bases). This CDR3 comprises 12 residues. Per germline, CDR1 SGHDT and CDR2 YYEEEE. V was trimmed by 1 base and J by 14 bases, leaving 10 bases between them. The CDR3 sequence: CASSLPRGSLHF. For the CDR3, the DNA is TGTGCCAGCAGCTTGCCCAGGGGATCCCTCCACTTT.

The V and J genes are TRBV5-1 and TRBJ2-5, with TRBD1 identical over 7 bases. CDR1 and CDR2 (germline): SGHRS, YFSETQ. The CDR3 spans 15 residues. V gave up 3 bases and J gave up 3 bases; unmatched junction bases: 8. The CDR3: CASSWTADREETQYF. The CDR3 nucleotides are TGCGCCAGCAGCTGGACAGCAGACAGGGAAGAGACCCAGTACTTC.

The chain has TRBV20-1 and TRBJ1-5; D possibly corresponds to TRBD1 (6 bases). Germline V CDR1 and CDR2: DFQATT, SNEGSKA (reference sequence). The CDR3 runs to 15 residues. Between the trimmed V and J ends, which lost 7 bases and 9 bases, there was a span of 25 bases. CDR3 residues: CSVSSGQGGVVPQHF. In DNA, the CDR3 is TGCAGTGTGTCGTCGGGACAAGGGGGGGTGGTGCCCCAGCATTTT.